The clone carrying this T cell receptor beta chain has just one count. Its antigen remains unidentified. These data are taken from a study of T cell responses to AZD1222 COVID-19 vaccine. Study in general: Researchers grouped second doses given at about 4 or about 12 weeks into one pool.

Germline loops: CDR1 LNHDA, CDR2 SQIVND (reference sequence). The CDR3 is made up of 16 amino acids. The ends lost 2 bases at V and 3 bases at J; junction bases unmatched: 6. The method was immunoSEQ multiplex PCR; TCRdb's version includes in-frame clones alone and lacks a portion of them. Of some 150,000 clones listed, 80% to 90% were seen once; the top ten hold roughly 3.8%. Notes on the study in general: Spike regions recognized by vaccine-associated CD4 TCRs spanned the protein, led by 160-218 and 743-854. Vaccination with two AZD1222 doses was followed by a rise in Spike-specific TCR breadth and depth.

This specimen consisted of peripheral blood, obtained on day 0 of AZD1222 vaccination. The source is an adult in good health. The chain has TRBV19 and TRBJ2-3; 9 positions agree with TRBD2. The CDR3 is CASSILAGARTDTQYF. As DNA, the CDR3 is TGTGCCAGTAGTATATTAGCGGGAGCCCGGACAGATACGCAGTATTTT.